The sequence of this TCR beta chain was determined in a study of blood T cell repertoires in COVID-19. Only in-frame clones appear in the TCRdb table, and some are missing; sequencing was by immunoSEQ multiplex PCR. Of about 260,000 clones listed, over 75% are singletons. CDR3 length: 11 residues. V was pared by 8 bases and J by 6 bases, with 10 bases between. The sequence was collected from a human donor in a cohort sampled during active COVID-19. The rearrangement joins TRBV12-3 or TRBV12-4 to TRBJ1-1; maybe TRBD1 (6 bases). Sequenced material: peripheral blood. This CDR3 is CASQGFPEAFF. CDR3 sequence (DNA): TGTGCCAGCCAGGGGTTTCCTGAAGCTTTCTTT.